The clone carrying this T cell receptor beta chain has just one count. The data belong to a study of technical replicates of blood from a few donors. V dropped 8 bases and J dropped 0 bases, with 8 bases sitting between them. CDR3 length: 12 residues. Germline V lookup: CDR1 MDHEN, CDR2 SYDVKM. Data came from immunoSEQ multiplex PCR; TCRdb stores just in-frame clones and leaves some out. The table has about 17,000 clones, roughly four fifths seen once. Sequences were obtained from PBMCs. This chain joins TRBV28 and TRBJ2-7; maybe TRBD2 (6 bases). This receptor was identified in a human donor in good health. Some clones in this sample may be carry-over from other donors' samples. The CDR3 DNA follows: TGTGCCAGCCGTAGCGGCTCCTACGAGCAGTACTTC. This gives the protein CASRSGSYEQYF.